This TCR beta chain was sequenced in a study of blood T cell repertoires in COVID-19. In the authors' methods: Reference gene primer amplification yielded estimated nucleated cell counts. TCRdb keeps only in-frame clones here, not all; method: immunoSEQ multiplex PCR. D and trimming were read from the DNA, whereas the V and J calls and clone size are those reported in that table. The sample has nearly 350,000 clones, around 90% seen once; the top ten hold less than 3.5%. Material for sequencing was peripheral blood. This TCR came from a woman aged 18-29 years who had recovered from COVID-19.

Written as DNA, the CDR3 is TGTGCCAGCAGCTTGAGGGGGTACGAGCAGTACGTC. Translated, it gives CASSLRGYEQYV. This sequence joins TRBV5-8 and TRBJ2-7; weak D call: TRBD1 (6 bases). Germline values: CDR1 SGHTS, CDR2 YDEGEE. Trimming took 1 base from V and 4 from J, leaving 6 bases between them. The CDR3 loop spans 12 amino acids.